Shown below are 8 T cell receptor beta chains from a single sample sequenced in a study of cytomegalovirus exposure and HLA in healthy donors. Primers: 60 Vbeta forward and 13 Jbeta reverse. The assay was immunoSEQ multiplex PCR, and TCRdb's table has in-frame clones only and misses some. The sample contains some 160,000 clones, over 80% of which appear only once. The sample was PBMCs. Receptors were obtained from a woman aged 18-30 years in good health and CMV-seronegative.

The V and J genes are TRBV6-1 and TRBJ2-5, with a possible D match to TRBD1 (5 bases). The assigned J gene may be wrong: the sequence end matches TRBJ2-7 better. Germline lookup yields CDR1 MNHNS and CDR2 SASEGT. The CDR3 is 15 amino acids. The CDR3 nucleotides read TGTGCCAGCAGACAGGCCTTTGACAAGCGCTACGAGCAGTACTTC. Translating it yields CASRQAFDKRYEQYF.

The rearrangement links TRBV11-2 to TRBJ1-1; no reliable D call. Trimming left V 1 base short and J 4 bases short, with 7 bases between. Germline V gene lookup returns CDR1 SGHAT and CDR2 FQNNGV. This CDR3 has 13 residues. The CDR3 protein is CASSLVSGTEAFF. The DNA for the CDR3 is TGTGCCAGCAGCTTAGTCAGCGGCACTGAAGCTTTCTTT.

This clone was counted only a few times. This chain joins TRBV18 and TRBJ2-2; D remains ambiguous. Trimming removed 5 bases at V and 0 bases at J, with 10 bases between. There are 15 residues in the CDR3. Per the germline V gene, CDR1 is KGHSH and CDR2 is LQKENI. The CDR3 sequence: CASSKEYANTGELFF. DNA for the CDR3: TGTGCCAGCTCAAAAGAGTACGCGAACACCGGGGAGCTGTTTTTT.

This clone has only a few counts. This chain joins TRBV4-1 and TRBJ2-2; D is ambiguous. Germline lookup yields CDR1 MGHRA and CDR2 YSYEKL. V shed 2 bases and J shed 6 bases, with 10 bases lying between them. This CDR3 is 14 amino acids long. CDR3 amino acids: CASSQNDLAGELFF. The CDR3 nucleotides are TGCGCCAGCAGCCAAAACGATCTAGCCGGGGAGCTGTTTTTT.

The V gene is TRBV6-1, the J gene TRBJ1-6, with 8 positions matching TRBD1. J lost 7 bases, V lost 4 bases, and 12 bases had no gene match. The germline V gene has CDR1 MNHNS and CDR2 SASEGT. The CDR3 extends over 17 amino acids. In DNA form, the CDR3 reads TGTGCCAGCAGTGCTGGACAGGGCGGCGCCCACAATTCACCCCTCCACTTT. Translation: CASSAGQGGAHNSPLHF.

This rearrangement joins TRBV11-2 to TRBJ1-4; no firm D call. Trimming removed 1 base from V and 0 bases from J, with 9 bases in between. The V gene's germline CDR1 is SGHAT and CDR2 FQNNGV. The CDR3 runs to 16 residues. CDR3 DNA: TGTGCCAGCAGCTTAGGAGGGAACCCAACTAATGAAAAACTGTTTTTT. This sequence encodes CASSLGGNPTNEKLFF.

V usage is TRBV5-3 and J usage is TRBJ2-7, with D maybe TRBD1 (6 bases). TRBV5-3 is filed as an ORF, its function uncertain. The CDR3 consists of 14 residues. V was pared by 4 bases and J by 6 bases, with 17 bases between. The CDR3: CARSPPGEKGEQYF. CDR3 coding DNA: TGTGCCAGAAGCCCACCAGGGGAGAAGGGCGAGCAGTACTTC.

This clone has just a few counts. The chain combines TRBV18 with TRBJ1-4; 9 bases fit TRBD1. This CDR3 has 15 residues. With V trimmed by 5 bases and J by 5 bases, 6 bases remained unmatched. Germline-derived CDR1 and CDR2 are KGHSH and LQKENI. CDR3 loop: CASSKTGTGNEKLFF. The CDR3 bases are TGTGCCAGCTCAAAAACCGGGACAGGGAATGAAAAACTGTTTTTT.